These T cell receptor beta chains were read from a single sample in a study of CD8+CD57+ T cells in acquired aplastic anemia. TCRdb reprocessed the reads with MiXCR, giving one entry per CDR3 protein. The profile shows about 210,000 distinct CDR3 sequences, 60% to 65% of them singletons. Material for sequencing was sorted CD4+, CD8+, or CD8+CD57+ T cells (not recorded which) from PBMCs. The receptors derive from a human donor in good health. Both conserved end residues are part of each CDR3. D genes are given only for firm matches. Part of the rows lack a size; the others show once, few, many or a class for expanded clones.

v_call	d_call	j_call	clone_size	cdr3_nt	cdr3_aa
TRBV6-5	TRBD1	TRBJ1-2	NA	TGTGCCAGCAGTTGGACAGGGGGCTACACCTTC	CASSWTGGYTF
TRBV5-5	TRBD1	TRBJ2-7	many	TGTGCCAGCAGCTTTTCCCGACAGGGATCCTACGAGCAGTACTTC	CASSFSRQGSYEQYF
TRBV20-1	TRBD2	TRBJ2-5	NA	TGCAGTGCTAGAGACCCGGCTAGCGGGGAACAAGAGACCCAGTACTTC	CSARDPASGEQETQYF
TRBV29-1	TRBD2	TRBJ2-1	NA	TGCAGCGTTGAAACCCAAGGGACTAGCGGGGGTAATGAGCAGTTCTTC	CSVETQGTSGGNEQFF
TRBV9	NA	TRBJ1-3	many	TGTGCCAGCAGCGTAGCTGGAAACACCATATATTTT	CASSVAGNTIYF
TRBV7-3	NA	TRBJ2-5	once	TGTGCCAGCAGTCCGAATGGTCGGACAGAGACCCAGTACTTC	CASSPNGRTETQYF
TRBV20-1	TRBD1	TRBJ2-7	NA	TGCAGTGCTAGAGCCGGACAGGGGAACGAGCAGTACTTC	CSARAGQGNEQYF
TRBV5-1	NA	TRBJ2-3	once	TGCGCCAGCATGGTGGCCGGCACAGATACGCAGTATTTT	CASMVAGTDTQYF
TRBV20-1	TRBD2	TRBJ2-7	NA	TGCAGTGCTTTCCCCCGACTAGCGGGAGCTTACGAGCAGTACTTC	CSAFPRLAGAYEQYF
TRBV7-2	NA	TRBJ2-7	few	TGTGCCAGCAGCGCAACCCTCGGGACGCAGTACTTC	CASSATLGTQYF
TRBV7-6	TRBD1	TRBJ1-1	once	TGTGCCAGCAGCTTAGAGACAGGGGCGGGGGAAGCTTTCTTT	CASSLETGAGEAFF
TRBV9	TRBD1	TRBJ2-7	NA	TGTGCCAGCAGCGTAGAGGGACAGGGGGCCATCGAGCAGTACTTC	CASSVEGQGAIEQYF
TRBV5-1	NA	TRBJ1-1	once	TGCGCCAGCAGCTTTTCGAGGGGTATGAACACTGAAGCTTTCTTT	CASSFSRGMNTEAFF
TRBV2	TRBD2	TRBJ2-5	NA	TGTGCCAGCAGTGACAGGGGACTAGCGGCAGAGACCCAGTACTTC	CASSDRGLAAETQYF
TRBV5-1	NA	TRBJ2-5	many	TGCGCCAGCAGCTTGCCCCAAGAGACCCAGTACTTC	CASSLPQETQYF
TRBV7-9	NA	TRBJ2-7	NA	TGTGCCTGGAGTGTACGTGGGGGGATCGAGCAGTACTTC	CAWSVRGGIEQYF
TRBV11-2	TRBD2	TRBJ2-3	many	TGTGCCAGCAGCTCGGGACTAGCGGGAGGCACAGATACGCAGTATTTT	CASSSGLAGGTDTQYF
TRBV10-3	NA	TRBJ2-3	NA	TGTGCCAGCAGTTTCCGGGACATCCGCACAGATACGCAGTATTTT	CASSFRDIRTDTQYF